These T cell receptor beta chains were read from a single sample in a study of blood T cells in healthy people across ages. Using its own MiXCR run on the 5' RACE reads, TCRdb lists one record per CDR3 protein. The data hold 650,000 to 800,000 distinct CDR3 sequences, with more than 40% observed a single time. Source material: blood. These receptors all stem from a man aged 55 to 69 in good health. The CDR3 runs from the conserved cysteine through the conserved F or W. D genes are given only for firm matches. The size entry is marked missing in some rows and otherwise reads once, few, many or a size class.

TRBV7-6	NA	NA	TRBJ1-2	CASSQTGIYGYTF	TGTGCCAGCAGCCAAACAGGGATCTATGGCTACACCTTC
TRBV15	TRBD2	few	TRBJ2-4	CATSRDLASGPRTQYF	TGTGCCACCAGCAGAGACTTGGCTAGCGGGCCGCGTACCCAGTACTTC
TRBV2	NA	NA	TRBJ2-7	CASRLYEQYF	TGTGCCAGCAGACTGTACGAGCAGTACTTC
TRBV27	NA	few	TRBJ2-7	CASSRRGSYEQYF	TGTGCCAGCAGTCGCCGGGGTTCCTACGAGCAGTACTTC
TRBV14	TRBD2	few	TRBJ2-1	CASTRGESGGYNEQFF	TGTGCCAGCACCCGGGGGGAGAGCGGGGGATACAATGAGCAGTTCTTC
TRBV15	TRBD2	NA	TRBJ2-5	CATSTYSGGKQETQYF	TGTGCCACCAGCACCTACAGCGGGGGGAAACAAGAGACCCAGTACTTC
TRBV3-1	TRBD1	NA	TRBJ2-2	CASSRTGNRLNTGELFF	TGTGCCAGCAGCCGGACAGGGAACCGCTTGAACACCGGGGAGCTGTTTTTT
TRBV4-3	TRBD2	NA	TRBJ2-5	CASSRTSGGSEETQYF	TGCGCCAGCAGCCGTACTAGCGGGGGGTCAGAAGAGACCCAGTACTTC
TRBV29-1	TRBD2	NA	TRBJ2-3	CVGGGSTDTQYF	TGCGTTGGCGGGGGTAGCACAGATACGCAGTATTTT
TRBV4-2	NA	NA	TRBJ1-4	CASSSLGEKLFF	TGTGCCAGCAGCAGCCTGGGAGAAAAACTGTTTTTT
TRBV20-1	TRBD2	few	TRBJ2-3	CSASHSGAHPSQHTQYF	TGCAGTGCTTCTCATAGCGGGGCCCACCCTTCACAACATACGCAGTATTTT
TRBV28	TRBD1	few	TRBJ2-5	CASSEGQVRRETQYF	TGTGCCAGCAGCGAGGGACAGGTTCGGCGGGAGACCCAGTACTTC
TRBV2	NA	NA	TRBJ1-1	CASKISRGGTEAFF	TGTGCCAGCAAAATATCTCGGGGGGGAACTGAAGCTTTCTTT
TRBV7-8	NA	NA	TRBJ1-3	CASSSRGQTGNTIYF	TGTGCCAGCAGCTCCCGTGGACAGACTGGAAACACCATATATTTT
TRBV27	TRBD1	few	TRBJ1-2	CASSRQGLNYGYTF	TGTGCCAGCAGTCGACAGGGACTGAACTATGGCTACACCTTC
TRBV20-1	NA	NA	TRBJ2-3	CSARDPLTDTQYF	TGCAGTGCTAGAGATCCGTTAACAGATACGCAGTATTTT
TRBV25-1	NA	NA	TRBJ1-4	CASSEYSRGRTNEKLFF	TGTGCCAGCAGTGAATATAGTAGGGGTAGAACTAATGAAAAACTGTTTTTT
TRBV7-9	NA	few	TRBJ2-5	CASSLAGTPEETQYF	TGTGCCAGCAGCTTAGCCGGGACGCCGGAGGAGACCCAGTACTTC
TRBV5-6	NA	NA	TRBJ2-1	CASSLQGRWNEQFF	TGTGCCAGCAGCTTGCAGGGCCGATGGAATGAGCAGTTCTTC
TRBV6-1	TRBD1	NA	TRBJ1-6	CASSGRQGGYNSPLHF	TGTGCCAGCAGTGGCCGACAGGGTGGCTATAATTCACCCCTCCACTTT
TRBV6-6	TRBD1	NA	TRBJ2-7	CASSLTPWGQGSYEQYF	TGTGCCAGCAGCCTCACTCCCTGGGGACAGGGGTCCTACGAGCAGTACTTC
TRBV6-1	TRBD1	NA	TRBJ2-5	CASSEGKGTGFLRQETQYF	TGTGCCAGCAGTGAAGGAAAAGGGACAGGGTTCCTTCGCCAAGAGACCCAGTACTTC
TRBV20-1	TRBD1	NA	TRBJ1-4	CSARGTGDNEKLFF	TGCAGTGCTAGGGGGACAGGGGATAATGAAAAACTGTTTTTT
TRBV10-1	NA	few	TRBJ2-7	CASSGTASHEQYF	TGCGCCAGCAGTGGGACAGCCTCCCACGAGCAGTACTTC
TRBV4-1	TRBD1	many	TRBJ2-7	CASSQATGGSYEQYF	TGCGCCAGCAGCCAAGCGACAGGGGGATCTTACGAGCAGTACTTC
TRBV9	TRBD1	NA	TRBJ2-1	CASSAPRTGGGNEQFF	TGTGCCAGCAGCGCTCCCCGGACAGGGGGCGGGAATGAGCAGTTCTTC
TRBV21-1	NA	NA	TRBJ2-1	CASREGGTGSNEQFF	TGTGCCAGCAGGGAAGGGGGGACAGGGAGCAATGAGCAGTTCTTC
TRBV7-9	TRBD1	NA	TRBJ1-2	CASSPIEGTDNYGYTF	TGTGCCAGCAGCCCCATCGAGGGGACAGATAACTATGGCTACACCTTC
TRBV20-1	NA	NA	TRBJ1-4	CSARSDEKLFF	TGCAGTGCTAGATCCGATGAAAAACTGTTTTTT
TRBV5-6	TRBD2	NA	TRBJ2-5	CATTLAGVQETQYF	TGTGCCACGACCCTAGCGGGAGTCCAAGAGACCCAGTACTTC
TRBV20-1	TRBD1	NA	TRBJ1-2	CSAGARTGDRQAYGYTF	TGCAGTGCTGGAGCTCGGACAGGGGACCGCCAGGCTTATGGCTACACCTTC
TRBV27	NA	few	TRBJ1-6	CASSPDLGNSPLHF	TGTGCCAGCAGTCCGGACCTGGGTAATTCACCCCTCCACTTT
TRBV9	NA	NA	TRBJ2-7	CASSVDFGSYEQYF	TGTGCCAGCAGCGTAGATTTTGGCAGCTACGAGCAGTACTTC
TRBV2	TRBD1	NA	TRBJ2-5	CASVRQGRNQETQYF	TGTGCCAGTGTGCGACAGGGGAGAAACCAAGAGACCCAGTACTTC
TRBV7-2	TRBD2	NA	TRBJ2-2	CASRPAAGTNTGELFF	TGTGCCAGCAGGCCAGCAGCGGGGACTAACACCGGGGAGCTGTTTTTT
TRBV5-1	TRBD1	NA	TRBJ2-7	CASSPGQPSSYEQYF	TGCGCCAGCAGCCCGGGACAGCCGAGCTCCTACGAGCAGTACTTC
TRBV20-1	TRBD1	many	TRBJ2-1	CSAWSGTGVDNEQFF	TGCAGTGCGTGGAGCGGGACAGGGGTCGACAATGAGCAGTTCTTC
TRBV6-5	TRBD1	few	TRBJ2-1	CASSYTGTGNNEQFF	TGTGCCAGCAGTTACACCGGGACAGGGAACAATGAGCAGTTCTTC
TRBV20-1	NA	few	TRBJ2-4	CSARDIRGRAKNIQYF	TGCAGTGCTAGAGATATCAGGGGTCGGGCCAAAAACATTCAGTACTTC
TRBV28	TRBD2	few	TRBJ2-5	CASSTGGQETQYF	TGTGCCAGCAGTACCGGGGGGCAAGAGACCCAGTACTTC